The next 7 T cell receptor beta chains were all read from a single sample in a study of blood T cell repertoires in COVID-19. Libraries were prepared by immunoSEQ multiplex PCR; TCRdb keeps only in-frame clonotypes and omits some of them. This table has about 200,000 clones, roughly 87% appearing once. Sequencing input: peripheral blood. These TCRs come from a woman in her sixties or seventies with COVID-19, enrolled during active disease.

This clone has only a few counts. V and J are TRBV5-1 and TRBJ2-2; D might be TRBD1 (5 bases). This CDR3 comprises 14 residues. Germline V gene lookup returns CDR1 SGHRS and CDR2 YFSETQ. V lost 1 base to trimming and J lost 6 bases, with 10 bases between them. CDR3 sequence reads: CASSLNQGAGELFF. CDR3 bases: TGCGCCAGCAGCTTGAATCAGGGCGCCGGGGAGCTGTTTTTT.

V usage is TRBV6-5 and J usage is TRBJ1-1; 8 nucleotides agree with TRBD1. Germline V gene data show CDR1 as MNHEY and CDR2 as SVGAGI. The CDR3 has 15 residues. V dropped 8 bases and J dropped 7; count of bases not matched to a gene: 15. In DNA, the CDR3 is TGTGCCAGCTGGATTCGCCAGGGGGCACAAGGTGAAGCTTTCTTT. Amino acids: CASWIRQGAQGEAFF.

The chain couples TRBV7-9 to TRBJ2-3, with 8 positions matching TRBD2. The CDR3 has 14 amino acids. Per germline, CDR1 SEHNR and CDR2 FQNEAQ (reference sequence). V trimming: 4 bases; J trimming: 6 bases; junction bases outside the gene matches: 6. Here the CDR3 DNA reads TGTGCCAGCAGCTCAATAGCGGGAACGGATACGCAGTATTTT. This gives the protein CASSSIAGTDTQYF.

Here the CDR3 DNA reads TGTGCCAGCAGTCCACGGACTAGCGGGAACTACGAGCAGTACTTC. It is translated as CASSPRTSGNYEQYF. V gene TRBV27 combines with J gene TRBJ2-7, with 12 positions matching TRBD2. The trim removed 5 bases at V and 3 bases at J, leaving 5 bases unmatched. The CDR3 loop spans 15 amino acids. Germline V gives CDR1 MNHEY, CDR2 SMNVEV (reference sequence).

This clone was seen only once. The rearrangement joins TRBV4-1 to TRBJ1-2, with TRBD1 identical over 12 bases. CDR3 size: 17 residues. Trimming took 0 bases from V and 6 from J; bases not matched to a gene: 8. Germline V gives CDR1 MGHRA, CDR2 YSYEKL. In nucleotides, the CDR3 is TGCGCCAGCAGCCAAGACGGGACAGGGGGCGCGTATCATGGCTACACCTTC. It specifies CASSQDGTGGAYHGYTF.

The gene calls are TRBV11-1 and TRBJ2-3; no firm D call. V was cut by 2 bases and J by 0 bases, with 6 bases left in between. This CDR3 comprises 14 residues. Germline CDR1 is SGHAT and CDR2 is FQDESV (reference sequence). The CDR3 region is CASSLTVSTDTQYF. In DNA form, the CDR3 reads TGTGCCAGCAGCTTAACGGTTAGCACAGATACGCAGTATTTT.

This rearrangement joins TRBV29-1 to TRBJ2-2; D uncertain. CDR1 and CDR2 from the germline V gene are SQVTM and ANQGSEA. CDR3 length equals 12 residues. The V end lost 3 bases, the J end lost 5 bases, and 7 bases lay between the germline ends. CDR3 residues: CSVERLTGELFF. CDR3 in DNA: TGCAGCGTTGAGCGCCTTACCGGGGAGCTGTTTTTT.